This TCR beta chain originates from a study of CD8+ T cells in alopecia areata. At the level of the study: Grafts of skin from C3H/HeJ donors aged roughly 6-12 months with spontaneous alopecia went to female C3H/HeJ mice aged about 7-10 weeks.

This clone was recorded a few times. A read error is possible here, since a much larger clone lies one base away. These gene names are mouse names. The read ends 4 residues before the CDR3 terminus; that terminus is restored from the germline J gene. Other DNA sequences in this specimen translate into the identical CDR3. The sorting of pooled cutaneous lymph node cells relied on CD4, CD8alpha, NKG2D, NKG2ACE and other markers. V was cut by 5 bases and J by 0 bases, with 8 bases left in between. CDR1 NNHDY and CDR2 SYVADS come from the germline V gene. The CDR3 sequence is 13 residues long. RNA extraction and reverse transcription yielded cDNA as sequencing template. Repertoires were generated with immunoSEQ multiplex PCR, while TCRdb's copy carries only in-frame clones and drops some. This repertoire holds around 300,000 clones, and none appear only once.

The clonotype comes from a C3H/HeJ mouse with alopecia areata. This line is of MHC haplotype H2-k. Sequencing was performed on CD4+ T cells sorted from a lymph node. The chain combines TRBV13-3 with TRBJ1-2, with D possibly matching TRBD1 (6 bases). The sequenced CDR3 bases are TGTGCCAGCAGGGACAGCGCAAACTCC. Translation gives CASRDSANS. The full CDR3 protein reads CASRDSANSDYTF.